This paragraph reports one T cell receptor (beta chain). Its specificity is not known. CDR3 length: 13 residues. Germline CDR1 MNHEY, CDR2 SVGAGI. Trimming cost V 6 bases and J 3 bases, with 12 bases left between them. The entry originates in a study of early T cells in non-severe SARS-CoV-2 infection. At the level of the study: The input, bulk RNA from unsorted whole blood, was sequenced, and chains were unpaired.

One entry per CDR3 protein results from TCRdb running MiXCR on the 5' RACE reads. The sample holds 99,000 or so distinct CDR3 sequences; roughly 15% are singletons and the top ten take about 1.3%. Study-level points and caveats: Reliance on VDJdb matching favored anti-spike CD8 responses; private and CD4 specificities were missed.

This TCR was recovered from an adult who was a healthcare worker with PCR-confirmed SARS-CoV-2 infection or an uninfected control (not recorded which). Sequenced input: whole blood. The chain is built from TRBV6-5 and TRBJ2-7, with D possibly being TRBD1 (6 bases). The CDR3: CASRGRDNYEQYF. CDR3 nucleotides: TGTGCCAGCAGAGGACGGGACAACTACGAGCAGTACTTC.